The clone carrying this T cell receptor (beta chain) was seen a single time. In the authors' workflow: By means of reference gene primer amplification, nucleated cell counts were estimated. The repertoire was sequenced with immunoSEQ multiplex PCR; TCRdb's copy has only in-frame clones and lacks some. Clonal size and the V and J genes are those of that table, whereas D and trimming came from the DNA. The data show approximately 200,000 clones, around 80% seen once. This specimen belongs to a study of blood T cell repertoires in COVID-19. Study context: Specimens from acute and convalescent COVID-19 originated in the United States, Italy and Spain. T cells, B-cell-depleted T cells, or PBMCs supplied cDNA or gDNA.

CDR1 SNHLY and CDR2 FYNNEI come from the germline V gene. This CDR3 comprises 12 residues. The J segment lost 6 bases and the V segment lost 8 bases, leaving 5 bases of the junction unmatched. Seattle enrolled patients during active infection and tracked them longitudinally. This clonotype was obtained from a woman of 80 years or more with COVID-19, enrolled during active disease. Sequencing was carried out using peripheral blood. J is TRBJ2-7 and V is TRBV2; 9 bases fit TRBD2. The chain's CDR3 is CASLGLAGEQYF. In DNA, the CDR3 is TGTGCCAGCCTGGGACTAGCAGGCGAGCAGTACTTC.